This record concerns one T cell receptor (beta chain) sequence. Its antigen is undetermined. TCRdb keeps only in-frame clones here, not all; method: immunoSEQ multiplex PCR. The data contain over 100,000 clones, approximately 90% of them singletons. This CDR3 comprises 17 residues. Germline assignment: CDR1 SGHNT and CDR2 YENEEA. V was pared by 1 base and J by 8 bases, with 7 bases of the junction left unmatched. The sample originates from a study of T cell responses to AZD1222 COVID-19 vaccine. General study results and limits: A reported finding is that nearly half of spike-specific TCRs target unmutated variant regions.

The TCR was taken from an adult who received the AZD1222 COVID-19 vaccine. Material: peripheral blood, obtained 28 days after the second AZD1222 dose. This chain connects TRBV11-3 to TRBJ2-1, with 14 bases fitting TRBD2. This chain's CDR3 is CASSLGGLAGALDEQFF. The CDR3 DNA is TGTGCCAGCAGCTTAGGGGGACTAGCGGGAGCATTGGATGAGCAGTTCTTC.